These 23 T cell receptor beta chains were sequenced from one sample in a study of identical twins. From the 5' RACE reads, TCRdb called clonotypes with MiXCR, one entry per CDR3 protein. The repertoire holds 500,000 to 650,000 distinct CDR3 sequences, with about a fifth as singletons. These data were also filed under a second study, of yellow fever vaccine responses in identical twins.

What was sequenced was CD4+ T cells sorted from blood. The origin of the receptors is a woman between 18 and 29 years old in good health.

Here the CDR3 DNA reads TGTGCCAGCAGCCCCCCCCCGGGACTCCCTGACTACAATGAGCAGTTCTTC. It encodes CASSPPPGLPDYNEQFF. The chain joins TRBV11-2 to TRBJ2-1; TRBD2 is a possible D gene (6 bases). The CDR3 extends over 17 amino acids. V lost 5 bases and J 3 bases, leaving 20 bases between the germline ends. CDR1 and CDR2 (germline): SGHAT, FQNNGV.

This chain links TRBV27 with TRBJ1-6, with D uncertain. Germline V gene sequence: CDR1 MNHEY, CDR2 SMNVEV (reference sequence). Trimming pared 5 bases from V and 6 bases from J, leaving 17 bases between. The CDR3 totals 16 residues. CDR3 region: CASSGSWSLPNSPLHF. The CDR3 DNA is TGTGCCAGCAGTGGATCGTGGTCTCTCCCTAATTCACCCCTCCACTTT.

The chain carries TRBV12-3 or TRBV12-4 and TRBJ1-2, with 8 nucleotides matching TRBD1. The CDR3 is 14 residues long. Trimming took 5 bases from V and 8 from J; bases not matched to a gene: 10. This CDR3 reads CASSRSQGALGYTF. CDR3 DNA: TGTGCCAGCAGTCGGAGTCAGGGGGCGCTCGGCTACACCTTC.

Here the CDR3 reads CSVSPLAGTDTQYF. The CDR3 nucleotides read TGCAGCGTTAGCCCTCTAGCGGGAACAGATACGCAGTATTTT. J is TRBJ2-3 and V is TRBV29-1; the match to TRBD2 covers 9 bases. The length of the CDR3 is 14 residues. The J segment lost 3 bases and the V segment lost 5 bases, leaving 6 bases of the junction unmatched. Germline CDR1 reads SQVTM; CDR2 reads ANQGSEA.

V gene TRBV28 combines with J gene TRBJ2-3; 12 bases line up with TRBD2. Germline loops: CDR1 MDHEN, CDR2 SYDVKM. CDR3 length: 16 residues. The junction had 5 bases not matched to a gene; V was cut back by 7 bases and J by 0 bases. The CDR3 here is CASTPGTSGSTDTQYF. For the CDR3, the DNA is TGTGCCAGCACACCCGGGACTAGCGGGAGCACAGATACGCAGTATTTT.

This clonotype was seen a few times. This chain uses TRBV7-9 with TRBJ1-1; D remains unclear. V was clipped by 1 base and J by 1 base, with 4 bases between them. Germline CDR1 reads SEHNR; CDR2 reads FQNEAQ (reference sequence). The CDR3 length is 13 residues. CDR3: CASSLDENTEAFF. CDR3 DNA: TGTGCCAGCAGCTTAGACGAGAACACTGAAGCTTTCTTT. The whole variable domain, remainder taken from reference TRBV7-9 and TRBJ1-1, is DTGVSQNPRHKITKRGQNVTFRCDPISEHNRLYWYRQTLGQGPEFLTYFQNEAQLEKSRLLSDRFSAERPKGSFSTLEIQRTEQGDSAMYLCASSLDENTEAFFGQGTRLTVV.

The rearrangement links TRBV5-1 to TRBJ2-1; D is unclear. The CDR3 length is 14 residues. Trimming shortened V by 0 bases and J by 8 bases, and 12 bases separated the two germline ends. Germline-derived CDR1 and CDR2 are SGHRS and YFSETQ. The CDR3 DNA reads TGCGCCAGCAGCTTGGGGCAGACATCGTATGAGCAGTTCTTC. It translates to CASSLGQTSYEQFF.

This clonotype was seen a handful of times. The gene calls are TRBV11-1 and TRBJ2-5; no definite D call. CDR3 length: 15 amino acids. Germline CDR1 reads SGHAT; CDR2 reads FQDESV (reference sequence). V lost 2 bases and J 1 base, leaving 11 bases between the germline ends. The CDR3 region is CASSLTENTQETQYF. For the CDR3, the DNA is TGTGCCAGCAGCTTAACCGAGAATACCCAAGAGACCCAGTACTTC.

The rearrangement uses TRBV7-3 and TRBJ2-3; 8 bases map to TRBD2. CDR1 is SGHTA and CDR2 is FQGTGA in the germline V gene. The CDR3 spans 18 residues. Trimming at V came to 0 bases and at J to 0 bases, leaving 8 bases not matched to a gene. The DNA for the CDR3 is TGTGCCAGCAGCTTAACAGTTGGAGTAGCGGGGAGCACAGATACGCAGTATTTT. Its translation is CASSLTVGVAGSTDTQYF.

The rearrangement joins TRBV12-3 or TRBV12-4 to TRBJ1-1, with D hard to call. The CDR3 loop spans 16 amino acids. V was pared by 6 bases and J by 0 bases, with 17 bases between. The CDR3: CASSPRLPRMNTEAFF. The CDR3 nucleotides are TGTGCCAGCAGCCCCAGACTGCCAAGAATGAACACTGAAGCTTTCTTT.

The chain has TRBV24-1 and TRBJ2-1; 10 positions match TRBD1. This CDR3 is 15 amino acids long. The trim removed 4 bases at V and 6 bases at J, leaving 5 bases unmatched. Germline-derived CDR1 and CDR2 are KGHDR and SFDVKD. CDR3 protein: CATSDPGTGVNEQFF. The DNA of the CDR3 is TGTGCCACCAGTGACCCCGGGACAGGGGTCAATGAGCAGTTCTTC.

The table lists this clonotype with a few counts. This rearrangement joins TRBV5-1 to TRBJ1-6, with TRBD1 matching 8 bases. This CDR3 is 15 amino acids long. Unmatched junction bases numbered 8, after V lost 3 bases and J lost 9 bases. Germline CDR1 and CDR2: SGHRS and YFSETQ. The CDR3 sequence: CASSSGQGVRSPLHF. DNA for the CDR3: TGCGCCAGCAGCTCAGGACAGGGTGTTCGTTCACCCCTCCACTTT.

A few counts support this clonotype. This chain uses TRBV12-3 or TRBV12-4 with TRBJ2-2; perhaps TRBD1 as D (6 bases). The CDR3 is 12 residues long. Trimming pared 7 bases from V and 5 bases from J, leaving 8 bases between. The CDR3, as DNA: TGTGCCAGCACCAGGGGAACCGGGGAGCTGTTTTTT. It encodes CASTRGTGELFF.

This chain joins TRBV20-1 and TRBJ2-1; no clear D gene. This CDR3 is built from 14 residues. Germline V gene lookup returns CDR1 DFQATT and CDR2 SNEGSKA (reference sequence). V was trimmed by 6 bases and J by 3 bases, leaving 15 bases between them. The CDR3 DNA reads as TGCAGTGCCCGCCGGCAACTCCACTACAATGAGCAGTTCTTC. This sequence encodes CSARRQLHYNEQFF.

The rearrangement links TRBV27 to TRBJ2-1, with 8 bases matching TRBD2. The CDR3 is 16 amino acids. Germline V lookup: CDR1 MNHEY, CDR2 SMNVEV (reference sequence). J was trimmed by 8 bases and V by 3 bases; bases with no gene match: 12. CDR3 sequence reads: CASSFLRGLENDEQFF. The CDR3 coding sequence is TGTGCCAGCAGTTTCTTGCGGGGACTAGAAAACGATGAGCAGTTCTTC.

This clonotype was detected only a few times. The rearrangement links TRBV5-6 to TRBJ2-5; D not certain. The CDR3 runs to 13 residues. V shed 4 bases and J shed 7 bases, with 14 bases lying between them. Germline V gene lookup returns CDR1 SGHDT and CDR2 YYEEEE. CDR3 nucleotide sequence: TGTGCCAGCAGCGTCCAACTCGAGGTGACCCAGTACTTC. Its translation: CASSVQLEVTQYF.

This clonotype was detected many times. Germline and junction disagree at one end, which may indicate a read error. CDR3 amino acids: CASSLRTGNTEAFF. CDR3 DNA: TGTGCCAGCAGCCTAAGGACGGGGAACACTGAAGCTTTCTTT. The chain carries TRBV5-1 and TRBJ1-1, with D uncertain. This CDR3 contains 14 residues. Germline V gives CDR1 SGHRS, CDR2 YFSETQ.

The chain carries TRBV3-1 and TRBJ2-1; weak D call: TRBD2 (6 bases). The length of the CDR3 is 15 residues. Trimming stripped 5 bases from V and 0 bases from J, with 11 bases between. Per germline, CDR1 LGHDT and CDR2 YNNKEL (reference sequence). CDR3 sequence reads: CASSSRRGSYNEQFF. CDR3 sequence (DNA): TGTGCCAGCAGCTCAAGGCGGGGCTCCTACAATGAGCAGTTCTTC.

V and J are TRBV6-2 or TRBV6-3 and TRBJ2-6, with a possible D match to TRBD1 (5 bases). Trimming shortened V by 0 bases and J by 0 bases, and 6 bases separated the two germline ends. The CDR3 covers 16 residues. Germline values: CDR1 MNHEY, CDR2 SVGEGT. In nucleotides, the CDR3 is TGTGCCAGCAGTTACTCGACAGTCTCTGGGGCCAACGTCCTGACTTTC. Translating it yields CASSYSTVSGANVLTF.

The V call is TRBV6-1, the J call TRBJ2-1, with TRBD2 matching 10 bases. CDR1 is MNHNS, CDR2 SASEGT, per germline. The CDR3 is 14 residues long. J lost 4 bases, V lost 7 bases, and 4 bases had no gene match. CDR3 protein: CASMIAGGYNEQFF. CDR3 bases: TGTGCCAGCATGATAGCGGGGGGTTACAATGAGCAGTTCTTC.

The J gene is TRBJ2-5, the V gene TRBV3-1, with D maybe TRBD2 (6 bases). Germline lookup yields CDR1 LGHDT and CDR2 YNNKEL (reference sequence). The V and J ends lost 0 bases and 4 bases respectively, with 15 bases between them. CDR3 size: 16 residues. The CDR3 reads CASSQDPAGSLETQYF. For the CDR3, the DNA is TGTGCCAGCAGCCAAGATCCAGCGGGCTCCTTAGAGACCCAGTACTTC.

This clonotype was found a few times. For the CDR3, the DNA is TGCAGTGCTAGACCGGGGGCTGTGGAGTACAATGAGCAGTTCTTC. Translation: CSARPGAVEYNEQFF. This sequence joins TRBV20-1 and TRBJ2-1, with D perhaps being TRBD1 or TRBD2 (6 bases each). The CDR3 contains 15 residues. The germline gives CDR1 DFQATT, CDR2 SNEGSKA (reference sequence). Between the trimmed V and J ends, which lost 2 bases and 4 bases, there was a span of 15 bases.

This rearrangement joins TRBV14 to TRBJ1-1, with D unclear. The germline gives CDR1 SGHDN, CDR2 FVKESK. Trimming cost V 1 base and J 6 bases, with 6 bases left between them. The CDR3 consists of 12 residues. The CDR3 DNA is TGTGCCAGCAGCCAAGGCGTTTCTGAAGCTTTCTTT. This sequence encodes CASSQGVSEAFF.